These T cell receptor beta chains were read from a single sample in a study of T cell responses to AZD1222 COVID-19 vaccine. The assay was immunoSEQ multiplex PCR, and TCRdb's table has in-frame clones only and misses some. The data hold roughly 160,000 clones, with around 90% observed a single time. Sample: peripheral blood, taken on day 0 of MenACWY control vaccination. The receptors here all came from an adult in good health. Both conserved end residues are part of each CDR3. Each record gives: J gene, clone size, D gene, V gene, CDR3 protein, CDR3 DNA. A D gene is named only where the DNA matches it firmly. Clone size is given for some rows only: seen once, a few or many times, or a class if the clone is expanded.

J: TRBJ1-1; size: -; D: -; V: TRBV29-1; CDR3: CSVRRENTEAFF; DNA: TGCAGCGTCCGCAGGGAGAACACTGAAGCTTTCTTT
J: TRBJ1-1; size: -; D: -; V: TRBV7-2; CDR3: CASSFGQQNTEAFF; DNA: TGTGCCAGCAGCTTCGGACAGCAGAACACTGAAGCTTTCTTT
J: TRBJ1-5; size: once; D: TRBD1; V: TRBV2; CDR3: CASSEGQGATQPQHF; DNA: TGTGCCAGCAGTGAAGGGCAGGGGGCAACACAGCCCCAGCATTTT
J: TRBJ1-3; size: -; D: -; V: TRBV3-1/TRBV3-2; CDR3: CASSQTGNTIYF; DNA: TGTGCCAGCAGCCAAACTGGAAACACCATATATTTT
J: TRBJ2-5; size: once; D: -; V: TRBV5-1; CDR3: CASSSGQWLQETQYF; DNA: TGCGCCAGCAGCAGCGGGCAGTGGCTCCAAGAGACCCAGTACTTC
J: TRBJ1-5; size: -; D: -; V: TRBV21-1; CDR3: CASSSRGTVQSLYSNQPQHF; DNA: TGTGCCAGCAGCTCTCGCGGGACGGTACAATCTCTTTATAGCAATCAGCCCCAGCATTTT
J: TRBJ2-7; size: -; D: -; V: TRBV2; CDR3: CASSVSPYSPSSYEQYF; DNA: TGTGCCAGCAGTGTCAGCCCATATTCTCCCAGCTCCTACGAGCAGTACTTC
J: TRBJ1-2; size: -; D: -; V: TRBV28; CDR3: CASVGGRAHYGYTF; DNA: TGTGCCAGTGTCGGGGGCAGGGCCCATTATGGCTACACCTTC
J: TRBJ1-3; size: -; D: TRBD1; V: TRBV18; CDR3: CASTPGTGRNTIYF; DNA: TGTGCCAGTACACCGGGGACAGGGAGAAACACCATATATTTT
J: TRBJ2-2; size: -; D: TRBD2; V: TRBV11-2; CDR3: CASSWGRETGELFF; DNA: TGTGCCAGCAGCTGGGGGAGGGAGACCGGGGAGCTGTTTTTT
J: TRBJ2-7; size: -; D: TRBD2; V: TRBV6-5; CDR3: CASTRVAGDYEQYF; DNA: TGTGCCAGCACTCGGGTAGCGGGAGACTACGAGCAGTACTTC
J: TRBJ2-1; size: -; D: -; V: TRBV30; CDR3: CAWSVGRDNEQFF; DNA: TGTGCCTGGAGTGTCGGCAGGGACAATGAGCAGTTCTTC
J: TRBJ2-1; size: -; D: -; V: TRBV4-1; CDR3: CASSHSERSPRDNEQFF; DNA: TGCGCCAGCAGCCACTCGGAGCGGTCCCCTAGGGACAATGAGCAGTTCTTC
J: TRBJ1-2; size: once; D: -; V: TRBV24-1; CDR3: CATSDTPGPSSYGYTF; DNA: TGTGCCACCAGTGACACCCCAGGACCGAGTAGCTATGGCTACACCTTC
J: TRBJ1-5; size: -; D: TRBD1; V: TRBV30; CDR3: CAWNSGQVNQPQHF; DNA: TGTGCCTGGAATTCAGGACAGGTCAATCAGCCCCAGCATTTT
J: TRBJ1-4; size: once; D: -; V: TRBV28; CDR3: CASNRGRGEKLFF; DNA: TGTGCCAGCAACCGGGGGAGGGGTGAAAAACTGTTTTTT
J: TRBJ1-4; size: -; D: -; V: TRBV6-6; CDR3: CASSRGGTNEKLFF; DNA: TGTGCCAGCAGCCGCGGGGGAACTAATGAAAAACTGTTTTTT
J: TRBJ2-6; size: -; D: TRBD1; V: TRBV14; CDR3: CASSQETGMVGPGANVLTF; DNA: TGTGCCAGCAGCCAAGAGACAGGGATGGTCGGGCCTGGGGCCAACGTCCTGACTTTC
J: TRBJ2-1; size: once; D: TRBD2; V: TRBV7-2; CDR3: CASGGLAGFDDEQFF; DNA: TGTGCCAGCGGGGGACTAGCGGGATTTGACGATGAGCAGTTCTTC
J: TRBJ2-1; size: few; D: -; V: TRBV5-6; CDR3: CASSLVAGRLRNEQFF; DNA: TGTGCCAGCAGCTTGGTTGCAGGGCGTTTGCGGAATGAGCAGTTCTTC
J: TRBJ1-2; size: -; D: -; V: TRBV3-1/TRBV3-2; CDR3: CASSQDRRTSRQGYTF; DNA: TGTGCCAGCAGCCAAGATAGGAGGACGTCACGCCAGGGCTACACCTTC
J: TRBJ2-1; size: -; D: -; V: TRBV7-6; CDR3: CASSTAETWGYNEQFF; DNA: TGTGCCAGCTCCACAGCTGAAACATGGGGCTACAATGAGCAGTTCTTC
J: TRBJ2-1; size: -; D: -; V: TRBV7-2; CDR3: CASSFSRAGEQFF; DNA: TGTGCCAGCAGCTTTTCCCGGGCCGGTGAGCAGTTCTTC
J: TRBJ1-2; size: -; D: -; V: TRBV19; CDR3: CASSYVHGYTF; DNA: TGTGCCAGTAGTTACGTCCATGGCTACACCTTC
J: TRBJ1-2; size: -; D: -; V: TRBV19; CDR3: CASSYRTGGYTF; DNA: TGTGCCAGTAGTTACAGGACGGGGGGCTACACCTTC
J: TRBJ1-1; size: -; D: TRBD1; V: TRBV10-3; CDR3: CAISDTGVVNAEAFF; DNA: TGTGCCATCAGTGATACAGGGGTTGTGAACGCTGAAGCTTTCTTT
J: TRBJ2-2; size: -; D: TRBD1; V: TRBV29-1; CDR3: CSAWTGMTGELFF; DNA: TGCAGCGCATGGACAGGGATGACCGGGGAGCTGTTTTTT
J: TRBJ2-6; size: -; D: -; V: TRBV5-1; CDR3: CASSLGFSGANVLTF; DNA: TGCGCCAGCAGCTTGGGGTTCTCTGGGGCCAACGTCCTGACTTTC
J: TRBJ1-1; size: -; D: -; V: TRBV10-3; CDR3: CAISDLRGTEAFF; DNA: TGTGCCATCAGTGATCTGAGGGGCACTGAAGCTTTCTTT
J: TRBJ2-3; size: -; D: -; V: TRBV19; CDR3: CASSVRDSSTDTQYF; DNA: TGTGCCAGTAGTGTCCGGGACTCCTCGACCGATACGCAGTATTTT